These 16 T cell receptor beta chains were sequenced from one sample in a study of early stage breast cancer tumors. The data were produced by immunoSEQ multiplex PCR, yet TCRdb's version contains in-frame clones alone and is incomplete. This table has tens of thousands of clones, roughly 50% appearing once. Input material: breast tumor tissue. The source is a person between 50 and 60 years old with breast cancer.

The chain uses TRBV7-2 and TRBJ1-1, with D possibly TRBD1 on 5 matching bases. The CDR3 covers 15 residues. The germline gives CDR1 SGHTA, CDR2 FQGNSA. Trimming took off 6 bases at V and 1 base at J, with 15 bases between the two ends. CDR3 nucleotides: TGTGCCAGCAGGCCGTTAGGGGAAGGGAACACTGAAGCTTTCTTT. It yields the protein CASRPLGEGNTEAFF.

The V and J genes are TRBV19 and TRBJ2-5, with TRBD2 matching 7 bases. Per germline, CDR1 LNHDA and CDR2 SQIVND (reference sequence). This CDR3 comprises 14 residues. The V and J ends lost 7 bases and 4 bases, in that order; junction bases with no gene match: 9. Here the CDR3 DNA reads TGTGCCAGTAAGGACGGGGGGATAGGAGAGACCCAGTACTTC. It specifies CASKDGGIGETQYF.

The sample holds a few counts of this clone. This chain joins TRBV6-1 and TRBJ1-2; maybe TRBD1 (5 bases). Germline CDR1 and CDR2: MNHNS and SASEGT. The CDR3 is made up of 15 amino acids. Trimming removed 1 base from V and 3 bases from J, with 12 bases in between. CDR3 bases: TGTGCCAGCAGTGAAGAGAGCAGGGAGGACTATGGCTACACCTTC. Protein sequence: CASSEESREDYGYTF.

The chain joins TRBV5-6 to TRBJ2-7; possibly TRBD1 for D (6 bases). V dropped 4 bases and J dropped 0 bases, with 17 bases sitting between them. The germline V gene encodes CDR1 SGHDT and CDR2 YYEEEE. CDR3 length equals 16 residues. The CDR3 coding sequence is TGTGCCAGCAGCCCCCCCGGGACACCGAGCTCCTACGAGCAGTACTTC. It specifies CASSPPGTPSSYEQYF.

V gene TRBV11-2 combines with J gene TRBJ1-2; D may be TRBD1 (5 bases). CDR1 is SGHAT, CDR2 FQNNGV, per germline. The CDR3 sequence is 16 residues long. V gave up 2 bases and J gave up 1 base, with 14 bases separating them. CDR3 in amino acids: CASSLRGTTLNYGYTF. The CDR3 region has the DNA TGTGCCAGCAGCTTAAGAGGGACGACCCTTAACTATGGCTACACCTTC.

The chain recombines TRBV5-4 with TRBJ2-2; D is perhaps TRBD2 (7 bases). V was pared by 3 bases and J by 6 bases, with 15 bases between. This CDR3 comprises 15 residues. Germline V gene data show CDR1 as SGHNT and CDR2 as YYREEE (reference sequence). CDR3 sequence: CASSWEGGMSGELFF. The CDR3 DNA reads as TGTGCCAGCAGCTGGGAGGGGGGAATGTCCGGGGAGCTGTTTTTT.

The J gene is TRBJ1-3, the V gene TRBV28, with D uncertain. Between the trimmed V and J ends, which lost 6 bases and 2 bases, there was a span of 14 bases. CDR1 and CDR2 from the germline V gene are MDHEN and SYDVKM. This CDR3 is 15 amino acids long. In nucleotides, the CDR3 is TGTGCCAGCAGCCTTTCCCCGGGTACTGGAAACACCATATATTTT. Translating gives CASSLSPGTGNTIYF.

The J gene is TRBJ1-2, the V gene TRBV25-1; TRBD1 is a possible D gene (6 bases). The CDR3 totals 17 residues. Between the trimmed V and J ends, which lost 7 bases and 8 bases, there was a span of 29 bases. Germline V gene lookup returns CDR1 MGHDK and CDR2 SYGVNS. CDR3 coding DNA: TGTGCCAGCAACCGCCGGCAGGGGAAGAACGTAAGGCGAGGCTACACCTTC. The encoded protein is CASNRRQGKNVRRGYTF.

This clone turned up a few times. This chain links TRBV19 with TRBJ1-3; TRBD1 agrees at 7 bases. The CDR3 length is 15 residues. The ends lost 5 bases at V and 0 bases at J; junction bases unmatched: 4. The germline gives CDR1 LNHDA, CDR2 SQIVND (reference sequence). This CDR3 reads CASSLGDSSGNTIYF. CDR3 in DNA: TGTGCCAGTAGTCTAGGGGACAGCTCTGGAAACACCATATATTTT.

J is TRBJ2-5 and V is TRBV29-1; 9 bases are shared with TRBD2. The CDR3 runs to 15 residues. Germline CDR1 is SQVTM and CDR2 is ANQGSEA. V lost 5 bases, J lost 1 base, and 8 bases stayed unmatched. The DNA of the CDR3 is TGCAGCGTTATAAAGACTAGCGGATTCCAAGAGACCCAGTACTTC. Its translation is CSVIKTSGFQETQYF. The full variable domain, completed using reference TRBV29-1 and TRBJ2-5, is SAVISQKPSRDICQRGTSLTIQCQVDSQVTMMFWYRQQPGQSLTLIATANQGSEATYESGFVIDKFPISRPNLTFSTLTVSNMSPEDSSIYLCSVIKTSGFQETQYFGPGTRLLVL.

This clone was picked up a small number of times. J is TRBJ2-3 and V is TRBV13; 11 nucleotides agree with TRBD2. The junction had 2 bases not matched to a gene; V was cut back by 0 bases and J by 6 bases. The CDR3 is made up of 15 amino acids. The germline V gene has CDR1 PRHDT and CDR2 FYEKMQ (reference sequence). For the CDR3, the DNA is TGTGCCAGCAGCTTAGGACTAGCGGGAGAGGATACGCAGTATTTT. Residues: CASSLGLAGEDTQYF.

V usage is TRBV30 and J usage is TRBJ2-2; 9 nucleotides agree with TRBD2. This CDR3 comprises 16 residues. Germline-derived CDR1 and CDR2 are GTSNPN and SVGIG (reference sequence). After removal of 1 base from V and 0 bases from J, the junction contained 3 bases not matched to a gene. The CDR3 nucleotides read TGTGCCTGGAGTGAGAGCGGGAGGACGAACACCGGGGAGCTGTTTTTT. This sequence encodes CAWSESGRTNTGELFF.

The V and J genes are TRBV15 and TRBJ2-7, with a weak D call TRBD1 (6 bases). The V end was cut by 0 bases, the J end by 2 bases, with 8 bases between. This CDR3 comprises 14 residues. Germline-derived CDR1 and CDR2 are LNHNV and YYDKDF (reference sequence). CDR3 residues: CATSRDRQAYEQYF. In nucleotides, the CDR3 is TGTGCCACCAGCAGAGATAGACAGGCCTACGAGCAGTACTTC.

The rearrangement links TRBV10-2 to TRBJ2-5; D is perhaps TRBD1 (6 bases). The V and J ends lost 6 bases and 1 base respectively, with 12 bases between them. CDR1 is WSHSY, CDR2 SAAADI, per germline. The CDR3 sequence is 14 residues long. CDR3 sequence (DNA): TGCGCCAGCAGAGACCAGGACAGCCAAGAGACCCAGTACTTC. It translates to CASRDQDSQETQYF.

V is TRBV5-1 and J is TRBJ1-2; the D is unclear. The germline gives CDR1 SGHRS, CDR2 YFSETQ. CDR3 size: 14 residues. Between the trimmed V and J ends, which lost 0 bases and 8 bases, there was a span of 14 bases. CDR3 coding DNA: TGCGCCAGCAGCTTGGCCGGGAATTCGGGAGGCTACACCTTC. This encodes CASSLAGNSGGYTF. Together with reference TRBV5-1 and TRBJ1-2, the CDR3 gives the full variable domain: KAGVTQTPRYLIKTRGQQVTLSCSPISGHRSVSWYQQTPGQGLQFLFEYFSETQRNKGNFPGRFSGRQFSNSRSEMNVSTLELGDSALYLCASSLAGNSGGYTFGSGTRLTVV.

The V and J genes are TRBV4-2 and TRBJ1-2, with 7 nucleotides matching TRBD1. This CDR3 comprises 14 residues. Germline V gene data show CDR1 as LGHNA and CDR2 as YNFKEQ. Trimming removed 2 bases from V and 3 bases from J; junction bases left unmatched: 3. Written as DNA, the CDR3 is TGTGCCAGCAGCCAAACAGGGGCAGACTATGGCTACACCTTC. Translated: CASSQTGADYGYTF.